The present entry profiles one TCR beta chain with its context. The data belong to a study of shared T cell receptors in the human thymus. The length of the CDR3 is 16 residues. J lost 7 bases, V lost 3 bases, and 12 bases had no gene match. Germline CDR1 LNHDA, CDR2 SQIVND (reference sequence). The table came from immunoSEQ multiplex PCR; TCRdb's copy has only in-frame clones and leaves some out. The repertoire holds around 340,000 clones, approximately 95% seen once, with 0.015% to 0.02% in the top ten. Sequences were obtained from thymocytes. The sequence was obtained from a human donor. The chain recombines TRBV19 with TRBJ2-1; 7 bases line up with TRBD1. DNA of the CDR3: TGTGCCAGTAGTATTGAGAAGTTAGACAGGGTTAATGAGCAGTTCTTC. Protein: CASSIEKLDRVNEQFF. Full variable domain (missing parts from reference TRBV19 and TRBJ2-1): DGGITQSPKYLFRKEGQNVTLSCEQNLNHDAMYWYRQDPGQGLRLIYYSQIVNDFQKGDIAEGYSVSREKKESFPLTVTSAQKNPTAFYLCASSIEKLDRVNEQFFGPGTRLTVL.